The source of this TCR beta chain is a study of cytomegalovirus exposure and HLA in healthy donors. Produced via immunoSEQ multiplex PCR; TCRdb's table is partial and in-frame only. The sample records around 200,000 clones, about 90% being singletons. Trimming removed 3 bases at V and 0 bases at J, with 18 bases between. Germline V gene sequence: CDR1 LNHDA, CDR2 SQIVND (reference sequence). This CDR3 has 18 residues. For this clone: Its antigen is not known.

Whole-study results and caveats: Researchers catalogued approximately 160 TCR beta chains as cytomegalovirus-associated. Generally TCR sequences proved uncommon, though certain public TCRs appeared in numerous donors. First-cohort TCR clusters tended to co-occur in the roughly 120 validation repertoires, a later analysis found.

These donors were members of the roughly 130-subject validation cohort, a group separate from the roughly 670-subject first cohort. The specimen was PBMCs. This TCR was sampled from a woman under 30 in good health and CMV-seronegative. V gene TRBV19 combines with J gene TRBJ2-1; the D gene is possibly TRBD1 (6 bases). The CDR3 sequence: CASSISATGPPSYNEQFF. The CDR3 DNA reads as TGTGCCAGTAGTATTTCAGCGACAGGACCCCCCTCCTACAATGAGCAGTTCTTC.